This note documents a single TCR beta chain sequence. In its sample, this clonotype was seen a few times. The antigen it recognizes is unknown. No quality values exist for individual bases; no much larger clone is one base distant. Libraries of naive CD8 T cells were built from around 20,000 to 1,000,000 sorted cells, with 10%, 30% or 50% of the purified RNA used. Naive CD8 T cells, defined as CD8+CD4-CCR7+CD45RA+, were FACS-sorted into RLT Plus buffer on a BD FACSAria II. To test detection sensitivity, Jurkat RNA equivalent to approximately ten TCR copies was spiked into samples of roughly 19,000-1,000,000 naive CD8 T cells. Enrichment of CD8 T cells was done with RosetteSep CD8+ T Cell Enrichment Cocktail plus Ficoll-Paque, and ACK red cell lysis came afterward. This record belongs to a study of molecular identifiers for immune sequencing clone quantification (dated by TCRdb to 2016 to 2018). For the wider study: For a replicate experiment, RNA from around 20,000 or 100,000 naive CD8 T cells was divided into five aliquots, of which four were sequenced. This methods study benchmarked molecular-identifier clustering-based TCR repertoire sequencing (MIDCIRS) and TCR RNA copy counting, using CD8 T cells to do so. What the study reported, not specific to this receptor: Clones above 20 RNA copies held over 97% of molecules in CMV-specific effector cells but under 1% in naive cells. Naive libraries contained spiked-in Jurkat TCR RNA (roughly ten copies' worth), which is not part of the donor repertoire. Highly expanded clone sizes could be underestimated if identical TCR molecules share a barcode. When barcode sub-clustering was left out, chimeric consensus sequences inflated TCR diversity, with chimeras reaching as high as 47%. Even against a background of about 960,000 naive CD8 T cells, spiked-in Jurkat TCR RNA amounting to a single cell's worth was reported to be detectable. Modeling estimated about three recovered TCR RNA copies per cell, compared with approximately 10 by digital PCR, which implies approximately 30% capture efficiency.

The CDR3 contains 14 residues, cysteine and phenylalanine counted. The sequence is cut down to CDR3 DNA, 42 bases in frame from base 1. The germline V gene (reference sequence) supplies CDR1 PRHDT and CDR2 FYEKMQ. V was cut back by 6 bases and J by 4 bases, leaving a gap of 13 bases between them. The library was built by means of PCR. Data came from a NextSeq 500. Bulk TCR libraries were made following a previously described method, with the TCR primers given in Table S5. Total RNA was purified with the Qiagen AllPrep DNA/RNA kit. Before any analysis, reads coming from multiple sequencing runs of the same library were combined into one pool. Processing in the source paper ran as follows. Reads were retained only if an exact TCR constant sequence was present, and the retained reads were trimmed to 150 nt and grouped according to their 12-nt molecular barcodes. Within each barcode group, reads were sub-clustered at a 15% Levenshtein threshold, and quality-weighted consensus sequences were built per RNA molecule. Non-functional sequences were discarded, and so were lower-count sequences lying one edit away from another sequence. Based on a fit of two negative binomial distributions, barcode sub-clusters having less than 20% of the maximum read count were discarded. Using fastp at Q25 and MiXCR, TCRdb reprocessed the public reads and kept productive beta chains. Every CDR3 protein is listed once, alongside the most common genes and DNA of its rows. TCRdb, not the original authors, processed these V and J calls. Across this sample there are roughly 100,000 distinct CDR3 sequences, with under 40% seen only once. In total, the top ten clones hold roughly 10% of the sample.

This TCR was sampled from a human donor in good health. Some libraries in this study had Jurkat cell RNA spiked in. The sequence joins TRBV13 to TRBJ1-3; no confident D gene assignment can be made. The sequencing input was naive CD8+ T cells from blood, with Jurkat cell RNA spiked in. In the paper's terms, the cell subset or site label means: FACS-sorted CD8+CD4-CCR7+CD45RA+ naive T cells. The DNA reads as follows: TGTGCCAGCAGTCTAGGCGGCAGGGGAAACACCATATATTTT. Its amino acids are CASSLGGRGNTIYF.